This T cell receptor beta chain was captured in a study of blood T cells in healthy people across ages. Primers used in a second PCR of roughly 6 to 11 cycles were a sample-barcoded 5' primer and a J-beta primer mix. TCRdb re-analysed the 5' RACE reads in MiXCR, keeping a single row per CDR3 protein. The table lists 1.5 million to 2 million distinct CDR3 sequences, 40% to 55% of them singletons. Germline V gives CDR1 MNHEY, CDR2 SVGAGI. The CDR3 is 15 residues long. V usage is TRBV6-5 and J usage is TRBJ2-4, with D possibly being TRBD2 (6 bases). The last part of the DNA fits TRBJ2-7 better; the J call may be wrong. The receptor was derived from a woman in her forties in good health. Sample: blood. The CDR3 protein is CASSPGYGGNYEQYF. CDR3 nucleotides: TGTGCCAGCAGTCCAGGCTATGGAGGGAATTACGAGCAGTACTTC.